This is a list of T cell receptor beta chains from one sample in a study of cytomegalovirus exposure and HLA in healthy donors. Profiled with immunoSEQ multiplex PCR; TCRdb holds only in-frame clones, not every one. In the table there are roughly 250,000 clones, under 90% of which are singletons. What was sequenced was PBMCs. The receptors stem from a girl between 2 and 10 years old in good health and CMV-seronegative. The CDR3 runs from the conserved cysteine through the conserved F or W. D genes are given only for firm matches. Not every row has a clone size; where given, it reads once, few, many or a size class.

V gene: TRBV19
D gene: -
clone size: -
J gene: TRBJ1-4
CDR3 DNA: TGTGCCAGTAGTATAGGACATTCGTTTAATGAAAAACTGTTTTTT
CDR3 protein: CASSIGHSFNEKLFF

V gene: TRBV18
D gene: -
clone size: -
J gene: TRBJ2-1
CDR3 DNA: TGTGCCAGCTCACTTAGCTACAGGGACTACAATGAGCAGTTCTTC
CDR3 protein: CASSLSYRDYNEQFF

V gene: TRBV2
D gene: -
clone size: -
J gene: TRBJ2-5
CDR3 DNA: TGTGCCAGCAGTGATCCCCAGTCGCCCCAGTACTTC
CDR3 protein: CASSDPQSPQYF

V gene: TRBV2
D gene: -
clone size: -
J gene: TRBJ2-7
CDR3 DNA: TGTGCCAGCAGTGAAGCGCGGTCTGCTCCCTACGAGCAGTACTTC
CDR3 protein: CASSEARSAPYEQYF

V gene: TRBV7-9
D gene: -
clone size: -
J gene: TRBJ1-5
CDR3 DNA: TGTGCCAGCAGCCGTGAGGGCAGGAATCAGCCCCAGCATTTT
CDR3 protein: CASSREGRNQPQHF

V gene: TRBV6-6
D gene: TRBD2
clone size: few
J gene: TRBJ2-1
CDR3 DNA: TGTGCCAGCAGTCACAGAAGGGCGGGGGGGCTGCCTGAGCAGTTCTTC
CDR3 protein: CASSHRRAGGLPEQFF

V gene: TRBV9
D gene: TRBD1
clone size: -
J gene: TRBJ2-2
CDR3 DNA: TGTGCCAGCAGCGATGCAGGGGGCCCCGGGGAGCTGTTTTTT
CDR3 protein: CASSDAGGPGELFF

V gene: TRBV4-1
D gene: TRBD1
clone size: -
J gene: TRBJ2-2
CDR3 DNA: TGCGCCAGCAGCCAGCAGGACAGGGCCCGATCCTCCGGGGAGCTGTTTTTT
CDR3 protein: CASSQQDRARSSGELFF

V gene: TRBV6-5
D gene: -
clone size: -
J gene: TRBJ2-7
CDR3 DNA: TGTGCCAGCAGCTCCCTCCGGTGGAGTTACGAGCAGTACTTC
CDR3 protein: CASSSLRWSYEQYF

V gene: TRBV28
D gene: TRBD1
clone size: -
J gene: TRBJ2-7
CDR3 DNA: TGTGCCAGCAGCGACGGTGAGGGACAGACCTACGAGCAGTACTTC
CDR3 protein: CASSDGEGQTYEQYF

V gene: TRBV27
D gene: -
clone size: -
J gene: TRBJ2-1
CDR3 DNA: TGTGCCAGCAGTTTCGGGAAGACTAGGAAGGACAATGAGCAGTTCTTC
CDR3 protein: CASSFGKTRKDNEQFF

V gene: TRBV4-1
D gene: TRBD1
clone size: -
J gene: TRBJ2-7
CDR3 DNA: TGCGCCAGCAGCCAAGTCTGGGACAGAGCCTACGAGCAGTACTTC
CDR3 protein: CASSQVWDRAYEQYF

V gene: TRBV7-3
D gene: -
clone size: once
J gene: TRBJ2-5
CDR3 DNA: TGTGCCAGCAGCCCAGGGGTCCATACAGCACTCCAAGAGACCCAGTACTTC
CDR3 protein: CASSPGVHTALQETQYF

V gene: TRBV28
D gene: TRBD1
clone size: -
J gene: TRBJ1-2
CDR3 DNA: TGTGCCAGCAGTAGGGACAGGGCTACCCTCATCTATGGCTACACCTTC
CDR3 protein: CASSRDRATLIYGYTF

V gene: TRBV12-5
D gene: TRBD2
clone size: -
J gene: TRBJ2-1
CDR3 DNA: TGTGCTAGTGGTTTGGTTAGTAGCGGGAGCGATGGGCAGTTCTTC
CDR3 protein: CASGLVSSGSDGQFF

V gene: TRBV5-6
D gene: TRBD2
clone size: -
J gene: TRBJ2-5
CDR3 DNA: TGTGCCAGCAGCTTAACGGGGGGGCAAGAGACCCAGTACTTC
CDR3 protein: CASSLTGGQETQYF

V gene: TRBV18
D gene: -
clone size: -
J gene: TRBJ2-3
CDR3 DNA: TGTGCCAGCTCACCCCATCCAAAAGATACGCAGTATTTT
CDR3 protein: CASSPHPKDTQYF